Sequencing of this T cell receptor beta chain was carried out in a study of shared clonotypes between healthy human individuals (dated by TCRdb to about 2020). At the level of the whole study: The cohort included three men and a couple of women between 18 and 49 years of age. To estimate repertoire size and how much clonotype sharing occurs between individuals, the study deeply sequenced the blood TCR repertoires of 5 or 6 healthy adults. Libraries were prepared and TCR repertoires were sequenced by different laboratories using diverse techniques, in order to increase sequencing depth and limit assay-specific biases. For each donor, CD4 naive and CD4 memory were each run on three plates, CD8 naive on two plates, and CD8 memory on one plate. Per donor, leukapheresis produced somewhere between about 0.85 and 8.9 billion PBMCs. General study outcomes and caveats: Compared with non-shared clonotypes, clonotypes shared by all four sorted-subset donors had higher generation probabilities. Even with the large sequencing depth, rarefaction of the sorted-subset datasets indicated that sequencing was incomplete. Only blood was sampled, and tissue TCR repertoires likely differ from those in blood. Naive subsets generally had larger estimated clonotype richness than memory subsets. Around 5.4% of naive CD4, 3.5% of naive CD8, about 2.5% of memory CD4, and roughly 0.4% of memory CD8 clonotypes were shared across a few donors. Because the study included only a small number of donors, the genetic and exposure-history diversity represented was limited. Pairwise subsampling indicated that sequencing depth was expected to affect the degree of clonotype sharing among donors.

Many counts were recorded for this clone. No cognate antigen has been identified for it. Base qualities are not at hand, and no much larger clone is one base apart. Other nucleotide sequences in the sample specify the same CDR3. The germline V gene gives CDR1 as SGDLS and CDR2 as YYNGEE. Spanning cysteine to phenylalanine, the CDR3 consists of 16 amino acids. Only CDR3 DNA is held: 48 bases, read in frame from base 1. The V end loses 3 bases and the J end loses 0 bases, and a stretch of 10 bases separates them. Healthy HIV-negative adults with no recently reported acute infections or vaccinations were included as donors. Only Caucasian adults living in Nashville, Tennessee, USA were represented among the donors. CD4+ T cells were enriched by magnetic negative selection, after which naive cells were positively selected on CD45RA and the negative fraction was taken as the memory subset. Blood was obtained by leukapheresis, after which PBMCs were separated by Ficoll-Histopaque density gradient centrifugation and cryopreserved in liquid nitrogen vapor phase. Purity and quantity of every magnetically sorted T cell population were checked by analytical flow cytometry. From each sorted fraction, genomic DNA was isolated and quantified by UV absorbance on a Nanodrop 2000c.

TCR CDR3 regions were amplified from genomic DNA by multiplex PCR using the deep immunoSEQ assay. Extracted genomic DNA from each cell subset was spread evenly across all wells of several immunoSEQ 96-well plates, with each plate serving as a replicate. For sorted subsets, around 200 ng genomic DNA, equal to 25,000 to 35,000 T cell genomes, was loaded into each replicate PCR. Purified libraries were quantified with a Qubit 3.0 fluorometer, sized on a Bioanalyzer 2100, and re-quantified with the KAPA Library Quantification kit. Every immunoSEQ 96-well plate was sequenced on a dedicated single-read 150-cycle Illumina NextSeq 550 flow cell. As for the original processing: The immunoSEQ output contained only junctional sequences without quality scores, so filtering could not match that applied to full-length reads. Sequences were annotated with PyIR, a Python wrapper for IgBLAST v1.9, using IMGT germline references to assign V/J genes and CDR3. Any read was removed if the V/J assignment was weak (E-value above 1e-6), the CDR3 was missing, or the read contained stop codons, out-of-frame junctions, or ambiguous translated residues. V3J clonotypes were defined by identical inferred V gene, J gene, and CDR3 amino acid sequence. Percentage overlap between repertoires was calculated by dividing the number of shared unique clonotypes by the size of the smaller repertoire. Three approaches were used to assess repertoire richness: RTK rarefaction, the Chao1 estimator, and Recon v2.1 estimates of unobserved clonotypes. OLGA was used to compute generation probabilities for all TCRbeta clonotypes that the gDNA method yielded from a handful of donors. The table was pulled from immuneACCESS by TCRdb, which kept in-frame rearrangements only. Such tables lose some clones; where checked, under half of the loss comes from unresolved V genes, and the rest has no known cause. D and trimming come from the DNA, and the V and J calls and clone size come from that table. The sample table shows under 1,100,000 clones, and about 75% are seen once. Of the sample, about 1.5% falls within the top ten clones.

The chain was built from TRBV9 and TRBJ2-6; the D gene is unclear. The sequencing input was memory CD4+ T cells sorted from blood. The cell subset or site label here, explained by the study, means: CD45RA-negative fraction. The receptor's source is a man aged 18 to 29 in good health. The CDR3 region: CASSALPSSGANVLTF. The DNA sequence reads TGTGCCAGCAGCGCCCTGCCTAGCTCTGGGGCCAACGTCCTGACTTTC.